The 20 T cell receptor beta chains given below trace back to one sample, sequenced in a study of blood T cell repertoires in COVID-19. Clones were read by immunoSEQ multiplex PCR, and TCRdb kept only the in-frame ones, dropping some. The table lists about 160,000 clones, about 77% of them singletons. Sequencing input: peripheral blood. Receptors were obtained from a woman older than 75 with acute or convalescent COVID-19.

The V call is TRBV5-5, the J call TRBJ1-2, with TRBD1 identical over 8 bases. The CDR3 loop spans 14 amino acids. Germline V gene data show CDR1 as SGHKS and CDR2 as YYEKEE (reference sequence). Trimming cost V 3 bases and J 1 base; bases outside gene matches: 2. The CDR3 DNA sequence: TGTGCCAGCAGCTCGACAGGGGTTAACTATGGCTACACCTTC. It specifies CASSSTGVNYGYTF.

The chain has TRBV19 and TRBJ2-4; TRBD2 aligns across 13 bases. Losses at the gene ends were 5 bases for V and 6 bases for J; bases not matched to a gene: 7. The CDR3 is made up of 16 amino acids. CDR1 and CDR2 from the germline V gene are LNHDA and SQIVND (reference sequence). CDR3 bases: TGTGCCAGTAGTGGCCGGACTAGCGGGAGTTTAAACATTCAGTACTTC. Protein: CASSGRTSGSLNIQYF.

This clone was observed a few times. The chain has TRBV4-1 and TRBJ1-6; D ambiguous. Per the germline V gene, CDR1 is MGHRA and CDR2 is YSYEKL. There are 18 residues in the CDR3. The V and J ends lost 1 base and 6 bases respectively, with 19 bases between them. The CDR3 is CASSQVTSSRASNSPLHF. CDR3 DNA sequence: TGCGCCAGCAGCCAAGTGACATCCTCGAGGGCCTCTAATTCACCCCTCCACTTT.

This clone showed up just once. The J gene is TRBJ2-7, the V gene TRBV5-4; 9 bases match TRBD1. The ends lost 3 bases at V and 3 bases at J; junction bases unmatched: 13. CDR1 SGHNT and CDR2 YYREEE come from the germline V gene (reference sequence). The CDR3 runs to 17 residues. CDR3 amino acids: CASSWGQDRGGLYEQYF. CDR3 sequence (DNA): TGTGCCAGCAGCTGGGGACAGGACAGGGGAGGTCTCTACGAGCAGTACTTC.

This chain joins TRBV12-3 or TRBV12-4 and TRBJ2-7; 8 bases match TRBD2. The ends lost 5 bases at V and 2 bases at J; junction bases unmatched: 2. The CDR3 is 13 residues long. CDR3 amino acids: CASSILAAYEQYF. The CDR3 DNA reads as TGTGCCAGCAGTATACTAGCGGCCTACGAGCAGTACTTC.

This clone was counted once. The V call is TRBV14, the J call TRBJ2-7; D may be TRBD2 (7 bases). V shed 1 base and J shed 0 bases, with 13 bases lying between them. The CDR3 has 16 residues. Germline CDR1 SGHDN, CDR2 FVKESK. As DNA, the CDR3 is TGTGCCAGCAGCCAAGGACCCGGGGGGCCCTCCTACGAGCAGTACTTC. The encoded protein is CASSQGPGGPSYEQYF.

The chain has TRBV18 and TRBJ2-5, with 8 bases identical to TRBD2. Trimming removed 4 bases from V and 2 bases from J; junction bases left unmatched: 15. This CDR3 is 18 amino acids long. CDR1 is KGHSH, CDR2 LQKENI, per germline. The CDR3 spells CASSLGLAGGSLQETQYF. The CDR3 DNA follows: TGTGCCAGCTCACTCGGACTTGCGGGGGGCTCTTTGCAAGAGACCCAGTACTTC.

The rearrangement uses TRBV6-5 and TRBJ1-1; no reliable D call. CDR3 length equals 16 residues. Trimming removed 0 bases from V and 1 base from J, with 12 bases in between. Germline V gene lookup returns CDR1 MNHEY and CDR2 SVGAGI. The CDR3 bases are TGTGCCAGCAGTTACTCTCGGATACAGAGGAACACTGAAGCTTTCTTT. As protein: CASSYSRIQRNTEAFF.

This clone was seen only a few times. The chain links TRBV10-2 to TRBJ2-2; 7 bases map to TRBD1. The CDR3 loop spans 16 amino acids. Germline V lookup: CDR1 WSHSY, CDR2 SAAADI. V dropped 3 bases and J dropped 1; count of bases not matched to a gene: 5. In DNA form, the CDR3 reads TGCGCCAGCAGTGACAGGCAGGGGGAGAACACCGGGGAGCTGTTTTTT. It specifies CASSDRQGENTGELFF.

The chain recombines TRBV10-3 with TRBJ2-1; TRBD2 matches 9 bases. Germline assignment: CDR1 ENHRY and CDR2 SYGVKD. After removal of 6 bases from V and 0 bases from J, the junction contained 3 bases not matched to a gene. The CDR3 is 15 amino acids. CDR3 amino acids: CAISSAGGSYNEQFF. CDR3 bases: TGTGCCATCAGCTCAGCGGGGGGCTCCTACAATGAGCAGTTCTTC.

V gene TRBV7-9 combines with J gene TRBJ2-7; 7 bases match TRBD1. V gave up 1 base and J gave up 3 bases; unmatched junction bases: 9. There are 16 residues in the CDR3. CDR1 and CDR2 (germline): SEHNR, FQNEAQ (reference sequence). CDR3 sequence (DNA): TGTGCCAGCAGCTTAGGGCCAAGGGGGCAAAACTACGAGCAGTACTTC. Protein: CASSLGPRGQNYEQYF. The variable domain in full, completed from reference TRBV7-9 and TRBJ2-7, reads DTGVSQNPRHKITKRGQNVTFRCDPISEHNRLYWYRQTLGQGPEFLTYFQNEAQLEKSRLLSDRFSAERPKGSFSTLEIQRTEQGDSAMYLCASSLGPRGQNYEQYFGPGTRLTVT.

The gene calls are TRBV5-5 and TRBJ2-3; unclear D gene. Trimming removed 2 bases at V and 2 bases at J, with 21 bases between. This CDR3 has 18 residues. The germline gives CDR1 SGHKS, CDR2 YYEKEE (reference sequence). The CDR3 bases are TGTGCCAGCAGCTTTATCCCCGAGGAAGCTGAGACCACAGATACGCAGTATTTT. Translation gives CASSFIPEEAETTDTQYF.

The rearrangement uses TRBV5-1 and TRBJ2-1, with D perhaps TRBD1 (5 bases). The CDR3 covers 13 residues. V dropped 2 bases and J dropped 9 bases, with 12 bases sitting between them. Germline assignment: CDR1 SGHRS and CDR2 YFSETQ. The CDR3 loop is CASSLGERAEQFF. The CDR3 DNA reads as TGCGCCAGCAGCTTAGGGGAACGGGCTGAGCAGTTCTTC.

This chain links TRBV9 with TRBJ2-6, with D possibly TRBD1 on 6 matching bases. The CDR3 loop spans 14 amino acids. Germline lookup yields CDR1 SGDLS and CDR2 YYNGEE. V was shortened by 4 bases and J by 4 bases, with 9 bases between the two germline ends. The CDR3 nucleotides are TGTGCCAGCAGCTCAGGGGTGGGGGCCAACGTCCTGACTTTC. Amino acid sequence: CASSSGVGANVLTF.

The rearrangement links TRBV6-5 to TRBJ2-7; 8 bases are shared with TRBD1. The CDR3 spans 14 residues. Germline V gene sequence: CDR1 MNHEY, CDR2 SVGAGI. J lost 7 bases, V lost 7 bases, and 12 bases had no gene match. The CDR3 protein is CASIRDRTLREQYF. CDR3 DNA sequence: TGTGCCAGCATTCGGGACAGGACCCTTAGGGAGCAGTACTTC.

The CDR3 nucleotides read TGTGCCAGTAGTTCGGGACAGATTAATGAAAAACTGTTTTTT. The encoded protein is CASSSGQINEKLFF. The chain carries TRBV19 and TRBJ1-4; TRBD1 matches at 7 bases. The CDR3 extends over 14 amino acids. Germline V CDR1 and CDR2: LNHDA, SQIVND (reference sequence). V gave up 5 bases and J gave up 4 bases; unmatched junction bases: 4.

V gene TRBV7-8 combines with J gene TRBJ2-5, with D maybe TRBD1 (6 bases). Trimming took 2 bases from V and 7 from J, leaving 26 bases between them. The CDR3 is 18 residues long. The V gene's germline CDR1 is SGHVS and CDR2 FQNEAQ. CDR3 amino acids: CASSLKSPTGAPGRTQYF. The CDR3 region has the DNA TGTGCCAGCAGCTTAAAATCCCCGACAGGCGCCCCCGGACGGACCCAGTACTTC.

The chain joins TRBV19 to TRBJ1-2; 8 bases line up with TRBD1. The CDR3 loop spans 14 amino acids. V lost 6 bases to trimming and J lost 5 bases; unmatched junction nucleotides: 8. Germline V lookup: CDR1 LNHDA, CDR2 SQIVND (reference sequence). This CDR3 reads CASRADRGWYGYTF. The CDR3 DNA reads TGTGCCAGTAGGGCCGACAGGGGTTGGTATGGCTACACCTTC.

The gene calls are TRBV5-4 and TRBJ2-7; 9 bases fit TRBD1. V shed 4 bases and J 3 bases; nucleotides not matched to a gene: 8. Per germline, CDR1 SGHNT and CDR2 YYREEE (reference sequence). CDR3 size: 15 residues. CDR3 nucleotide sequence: TGTGCCAGCAGCGTGGACAGGGGAATCCTCTACGAGCAGTACTTC. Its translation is CASSVDRGILYEQYF.

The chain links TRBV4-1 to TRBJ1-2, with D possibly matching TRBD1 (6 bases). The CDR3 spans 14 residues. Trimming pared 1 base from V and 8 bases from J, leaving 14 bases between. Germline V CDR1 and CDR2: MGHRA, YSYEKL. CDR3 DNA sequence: TGCGCCAGCAGCCAAGTGGGGGGGCCAGCGGGCTACACCTTC. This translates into CASSQVGGPAGYTF.